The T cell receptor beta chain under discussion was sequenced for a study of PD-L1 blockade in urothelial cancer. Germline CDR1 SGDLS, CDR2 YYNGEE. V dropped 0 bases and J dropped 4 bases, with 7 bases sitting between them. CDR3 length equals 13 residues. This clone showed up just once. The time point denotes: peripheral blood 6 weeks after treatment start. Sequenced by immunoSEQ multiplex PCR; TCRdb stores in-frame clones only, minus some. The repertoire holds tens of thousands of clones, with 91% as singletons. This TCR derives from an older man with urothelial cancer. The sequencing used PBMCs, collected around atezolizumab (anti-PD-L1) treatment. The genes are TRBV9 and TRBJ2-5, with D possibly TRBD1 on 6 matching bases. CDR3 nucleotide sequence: TGTGCCAGCAGCGTAGAGACAGGAGAGACCCAGTACTTC. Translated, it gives CASSVETGETQYF.